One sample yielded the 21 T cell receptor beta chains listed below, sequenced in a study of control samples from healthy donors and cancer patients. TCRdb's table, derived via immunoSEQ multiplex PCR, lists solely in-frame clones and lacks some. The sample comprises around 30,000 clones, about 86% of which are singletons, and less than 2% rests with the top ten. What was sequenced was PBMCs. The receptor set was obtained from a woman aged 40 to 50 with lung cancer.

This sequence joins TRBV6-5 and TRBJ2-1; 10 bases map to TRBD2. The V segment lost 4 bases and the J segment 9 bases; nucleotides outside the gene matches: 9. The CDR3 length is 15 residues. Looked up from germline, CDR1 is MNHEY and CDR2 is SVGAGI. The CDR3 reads CASSSTSGGAREQFF. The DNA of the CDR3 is TGTGCCAGCAGTTCCACAAGCGGGGGGGCTCGTGAGCAGTTCTTC.

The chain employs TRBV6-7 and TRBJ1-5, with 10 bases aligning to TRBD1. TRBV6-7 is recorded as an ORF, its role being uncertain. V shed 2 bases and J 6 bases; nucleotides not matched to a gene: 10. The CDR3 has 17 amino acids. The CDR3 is CASSYTPRDRGGQPQHF. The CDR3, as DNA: TGTGCCAGCAGTTACACCCCCCGGGACAGGGGCGGTCAGCCCCAGCATTTT.

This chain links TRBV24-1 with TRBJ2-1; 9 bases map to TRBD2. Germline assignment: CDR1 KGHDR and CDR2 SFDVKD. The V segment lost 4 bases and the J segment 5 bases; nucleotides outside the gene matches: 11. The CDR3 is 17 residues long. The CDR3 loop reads CATSDLGASGDHNEQFF. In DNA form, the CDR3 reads TGTGCCACCAGTGACCTAGGGGCTAGCGGGGATCACAATGAGCAGTTCTTC.

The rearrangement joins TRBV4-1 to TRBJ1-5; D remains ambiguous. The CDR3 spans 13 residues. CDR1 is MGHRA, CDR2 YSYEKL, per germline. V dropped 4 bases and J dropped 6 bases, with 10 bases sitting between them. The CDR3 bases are TGCGCCAGCAGCCCCCGAGGAGCTCAGCCCCAGCATTTT. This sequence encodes CASSPRGAQPQHF.

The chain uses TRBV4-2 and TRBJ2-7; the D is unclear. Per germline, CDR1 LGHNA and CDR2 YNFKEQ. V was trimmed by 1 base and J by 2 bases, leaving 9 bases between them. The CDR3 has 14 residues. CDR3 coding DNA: TGTGCCAGCAGCCAAGGTACCAGTCCCTACGAGCAGTACTTC. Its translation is CASSQGTSPYEQYF.

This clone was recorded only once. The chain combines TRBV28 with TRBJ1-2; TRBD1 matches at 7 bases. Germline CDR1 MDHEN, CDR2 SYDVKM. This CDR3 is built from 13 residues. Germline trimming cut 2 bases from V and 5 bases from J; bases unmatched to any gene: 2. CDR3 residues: CASSLGTDYGYTF. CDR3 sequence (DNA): TGTGCCAGCAGTTTAGGGACAGATTATGGCTACACCTTC.

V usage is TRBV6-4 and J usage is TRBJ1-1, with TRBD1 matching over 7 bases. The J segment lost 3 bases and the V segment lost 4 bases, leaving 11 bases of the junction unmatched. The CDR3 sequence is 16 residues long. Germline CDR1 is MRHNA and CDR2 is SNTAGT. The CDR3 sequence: CASSAEGGGGDTEAFF. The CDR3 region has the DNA TGTGCCAGCAGTGCCGAAGGGGGCGGCGGTGACACTGAAGCTTTCTTT.

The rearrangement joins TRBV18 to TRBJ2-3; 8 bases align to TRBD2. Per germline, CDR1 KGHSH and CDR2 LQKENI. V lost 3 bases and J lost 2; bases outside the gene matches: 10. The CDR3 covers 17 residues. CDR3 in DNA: TGTGCCAGCTCACCGATAGCGGGGTATACTAACACAGATACGCAGTATTTT. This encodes CASSPIAGYTNTDTQYF.

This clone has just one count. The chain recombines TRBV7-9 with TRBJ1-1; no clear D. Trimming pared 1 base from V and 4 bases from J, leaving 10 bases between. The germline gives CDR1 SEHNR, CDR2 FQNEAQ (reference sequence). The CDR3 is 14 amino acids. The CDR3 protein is CASSLGGLSTEAFF. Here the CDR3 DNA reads TGTGCCAGCAGCTTAGGAGGTCTCAGCACTGAAGCTTTCTTT.

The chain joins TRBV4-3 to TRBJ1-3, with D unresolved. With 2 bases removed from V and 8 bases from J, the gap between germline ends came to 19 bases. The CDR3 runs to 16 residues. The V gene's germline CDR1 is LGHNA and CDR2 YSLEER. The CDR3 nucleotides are TGCGCCAGCAGCCAATCCCCCCCCCGGCGGTGGGACACCATATATTTT. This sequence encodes CASSQSPPRRWDTIYF.

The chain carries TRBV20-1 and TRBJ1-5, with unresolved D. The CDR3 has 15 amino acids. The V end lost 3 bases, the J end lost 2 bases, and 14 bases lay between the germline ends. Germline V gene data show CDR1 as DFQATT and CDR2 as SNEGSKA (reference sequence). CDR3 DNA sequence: TGCAGTGCTAGTCTTCCCGGGGATGGCAATCAGCCCCAGCATTTT. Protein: CSASLPGDGNQPQHF.

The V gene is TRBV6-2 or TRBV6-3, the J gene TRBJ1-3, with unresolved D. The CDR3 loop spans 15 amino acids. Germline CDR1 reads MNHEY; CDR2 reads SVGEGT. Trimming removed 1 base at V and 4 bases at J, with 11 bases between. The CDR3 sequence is CASSYFWGGGNTIYF. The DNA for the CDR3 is TGTGCCAGCAGTTACTTCTGGGGAGGAGGAAACACCATATATTTT.

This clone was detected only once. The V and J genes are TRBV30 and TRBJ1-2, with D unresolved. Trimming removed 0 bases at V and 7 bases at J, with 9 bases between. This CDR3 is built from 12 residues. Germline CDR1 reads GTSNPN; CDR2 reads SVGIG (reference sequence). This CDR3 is CAWSVRYSGYTF. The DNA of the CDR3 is TGTGCCTGGAGTGTACGTTACAGTGGCTACACCTTC.

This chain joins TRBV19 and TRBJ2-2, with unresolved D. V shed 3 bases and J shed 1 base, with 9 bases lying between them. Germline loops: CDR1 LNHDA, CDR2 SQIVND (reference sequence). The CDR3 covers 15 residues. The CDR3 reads CASSILWENTGELFF. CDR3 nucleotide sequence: TGTGCCAGTAGTATTCTGTGGGAGAACACCGGGGAGCTGTTTTTT.

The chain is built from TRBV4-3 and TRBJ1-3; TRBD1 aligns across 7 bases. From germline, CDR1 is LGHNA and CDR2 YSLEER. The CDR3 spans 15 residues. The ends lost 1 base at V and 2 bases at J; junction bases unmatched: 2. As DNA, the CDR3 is TGCGCCAGCAGCCAAGGGACAGGAACTGGAAACACCATATATTTT. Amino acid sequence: CASSQGTGTGNTIYF.

CDR3 sequence: CASSVVGAGEHF. For the CDR3, the DNA is TGTGCCAGCAGCGTAGTGGGGGCGGGGGAGCATTTT. The chain employs TRBV9 and TRBJ1-5, with a weak D call TRBD1 (6 bases). The CDR3 contains 12 residues. Between the trimmed V and J ends, which lost 0 bases and 14 bases, there was a span of 12 bases. Germline CDR1 and CDR2: SGDLS and YYNGEE.

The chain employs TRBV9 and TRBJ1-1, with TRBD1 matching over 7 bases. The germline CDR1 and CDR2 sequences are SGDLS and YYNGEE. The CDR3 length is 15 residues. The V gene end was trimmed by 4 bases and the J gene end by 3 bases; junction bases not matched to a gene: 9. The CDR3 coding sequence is TGTGCCAGCAGCACGACAGGGAGGGGCGACACTGAAGCTTTCTTT. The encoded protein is CASSTTGRGDTEAFF.

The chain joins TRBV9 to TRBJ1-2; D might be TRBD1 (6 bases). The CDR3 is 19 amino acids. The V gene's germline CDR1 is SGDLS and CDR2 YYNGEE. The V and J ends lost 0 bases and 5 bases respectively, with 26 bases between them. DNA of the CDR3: TGTGCCAGCAGCGTAGGGAAAAGGGACATCGCGGAGAAGGGGTATGGCTACACCTTC. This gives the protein CASSVGKRDIAEKGYGYTF.

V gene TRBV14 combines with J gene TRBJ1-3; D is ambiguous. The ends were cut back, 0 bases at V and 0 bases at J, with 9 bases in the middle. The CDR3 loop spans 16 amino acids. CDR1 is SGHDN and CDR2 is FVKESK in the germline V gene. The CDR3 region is CASSQDPPGSGNTIYF. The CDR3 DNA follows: TGTGCCAGCAGCCAAGATCCACCGGGCTCTGGAAACACCATATATTTT.

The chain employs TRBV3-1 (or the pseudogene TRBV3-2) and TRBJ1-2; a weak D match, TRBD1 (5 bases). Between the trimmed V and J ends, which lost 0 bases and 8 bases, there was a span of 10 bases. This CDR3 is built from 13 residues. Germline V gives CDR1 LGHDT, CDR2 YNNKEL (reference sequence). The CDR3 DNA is TGTGCCAGCAGCCAAGACTGGACATACGGCTACACCTTC. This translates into CASSQDWTYGYTF.

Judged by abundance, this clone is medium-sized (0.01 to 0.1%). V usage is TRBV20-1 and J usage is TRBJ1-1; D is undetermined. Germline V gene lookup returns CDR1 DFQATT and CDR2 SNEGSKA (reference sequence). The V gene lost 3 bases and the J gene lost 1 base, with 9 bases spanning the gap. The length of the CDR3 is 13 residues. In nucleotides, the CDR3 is TGCAGTGCTAGTCGGATAGAGAACACTGAAGCTTTCTTT. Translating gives CSASRIENTEAFF.